The entry below gives a single T cell receptor beta chain sequence along with its context. Trimming took off 3 bases at V and 7 bases at J, with 13 bases between the two ends. The CDR3 runs to 14 residues. CDR1 and CDR2 from the germline V gene are SEHNR and FQNEAQ (reference sequence). The data were taken from a study of blood T cell repertoires in COVID-19. Background on the study: COVID-19 samples from acute and convalescent phases originated in the United States, Italy and Spain. PBMCs, B-cell-depleted T cells, or T cells provided the cDNA or gDNA that made up the material.

Per the authors' pipeline: Reference gene primer amplification gave estimated nucleated cell counts. TCRdb keeps only in-frame clones here, not all; method: immunoSEQ multiplex PCR. V, J and clone size were drawn from that table, and D and trimming were deduced from the DNA. The table has over 150,000 clones, 85% to 90% seen once. Sequenced sample: peripheral blood. This chain connects TRBV7-9 to TRBJ1-5, with D possibly being TRBD1 (5 bases). The TCR sequence derives from a man between 50 and 59 years old who had recovered from COVID-19. In nucleotides, the CDR3 is TGTGCCAGCAGCTTCGGTACAGGCGGCCAGCCCCAGCATTTT. Protein product: CASSFGTGGQPQHF. Looking up the rest from reference TRBV7-9 and TRBJ1-5 gives the full variable domain: DTGVSQNPRHKITKRGQNVTFRCDPISEHNRLYWYRQTLGQGPEFLTYFQNEAQLEKSRLLSDRFSAERPKGSFSTLEIQRTEQGDSAMYLCASSFGTGGQPQHFGDGTRLSIL.